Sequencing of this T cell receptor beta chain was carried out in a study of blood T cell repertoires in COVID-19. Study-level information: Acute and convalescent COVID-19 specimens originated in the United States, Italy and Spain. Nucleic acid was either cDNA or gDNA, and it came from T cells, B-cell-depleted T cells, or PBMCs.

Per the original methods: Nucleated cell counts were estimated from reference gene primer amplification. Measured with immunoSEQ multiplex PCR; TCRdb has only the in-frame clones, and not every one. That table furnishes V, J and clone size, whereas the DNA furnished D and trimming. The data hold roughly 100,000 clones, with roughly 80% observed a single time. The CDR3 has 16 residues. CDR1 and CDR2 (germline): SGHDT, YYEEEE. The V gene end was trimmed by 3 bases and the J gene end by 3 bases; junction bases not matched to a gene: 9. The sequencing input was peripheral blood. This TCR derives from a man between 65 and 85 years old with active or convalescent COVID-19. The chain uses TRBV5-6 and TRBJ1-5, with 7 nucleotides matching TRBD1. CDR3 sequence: CASSSLQGSSNQPQHF. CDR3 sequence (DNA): TGTGCCAGCAGCTCCCTACAGGGGTCTTCCAATCAGCCCCAGCATTTT.